This is a list of T cell receptor beta chains from one sample in a study of T cell responses to AZD1222 COVID-19 vaccine. The protocol was immunoSEQ multiplex PCR, while the TCRdb copy is restricted to in-frame clones and leaves out a portion. The table has some 100,000 clones, 85% to 90% seen once. Sequences were derived from peripheral blood, sampled on day 0 of AZD1222 vaccination. The origin of the receptors is an adult in good health. Both conserved end residues are part of each CDR3. Fields, in order: V gene, clone size, D gene, J gene, CDR3 DNA, CDR3 protein. A D gene is named only where the DNA matches it firmly. Only some rows state a clone size, as once, few, many or a class for expanded clones.

V gene: TRBV29-1
clone size: .
D gene: .
J gene: TRBJ2-7
CDR3 DNA: TGCAGCGTTGAAAAAGGGGGCTCCTACGAGCAGTACTTC
CDR3 protein: CSVEKGGSYEQYF

V gene: TRBV28
clone size: few
D gene: TRBD2
J gene: TRBJ2-3
CDR3 DNA: TGTGCCAGCAGTTTCGAAATTCTAGCGGAGACTAGCACAGATACGCAGTATTTT
CDR3 protein: CASSFEILAETSTDTQYF

V gene: TRBV7-9
clone size: few
D gene: .
J gene: TRBJ2-7
CDR3 DNA: TGTGCCAGCAGTCGGGACACCTCAAAAATCTACGAGCAGTACTTC
CDR3 protein: CASSRDTSKIYEQYF

V gene: TRBV11-3
clone size: .
D gene: TRBD1
J gene: TRBJ1-1
CDR3 DNA: TGTGCCAGCGGGCCGGGACAGGGTTACACTGAAGCTTTCTTT
CDR3 protein: CASGPGQGYTEAFF

V gene: TRBV5-4
clone size: .
D gene: TRBD2
J gene: TRBJ2-1
CDR3 DNA: TGTGCCAGCAGCTTTCCGGGGACTAGCGGGAGAAATGAGCAGTTCTTC
CDR3 protein: CASSFPGTSGRNEQFF

V gene: TRBV28
clone size: .
D gene: .
J gene: TRBJ2-7
CDR3 DNA: TGTGCCAGCAGTCCGGGGGACAACCACTACGAGCAGTACTTC
CDR3 protein: CASSPGDNHYEQYF

V gene: TRBV18
clone size: .
D gene: .
J gene: TRBJ1-5
CDR3 DNA: TGTGCCAGCTCACCACAGGGTAGGAACAATCAGCCCCAGCATTTT
CDR3 protein: CASSPQGRNNQPQHF

V gene: TRBV19
clone size: .
D gene: TRBD2
J gene: TRBJ2-1
CDR3 DNA: TGTGCCAGTAGTATACATGGGAGGTTGCGGGAGAGCGTCAAACCCGAGCAGTTCTTC
CDR3 protein: CASSIHGRLRESVKPEQFF

V gene: TRBV10-1
clone size: .
D gene: TRBD2
J gene: TRBJ2-1
CDR3 DNA: TGCGCCAGCAGTGACGGGACTAGCGGCTACAATGAGCAGTTCTTC
CDR3 protein: CASSDGTSGYNEQFF

V gene: TRBV9
clone size: .
D gene: .
J gene: TRBJ1-6
CDR3 DNA: TGTGCCAGCAGCTACGGGACTATATACTCACCCCTCCACTTT
CDR3 protein: CASSYGTIYSPLHF

V gene: TRBV18
clone size: .
D gene: .
J gene: TRBJ1-1
CDR3 DNA: TGTGCCAGCTCCCTAACTCTAGCACAGGGAGTGGTTGAAGCTTTCTTT
CDR3 protein: CASSLTLAQGVVEAFF

V gene: TRBV5-4
clone size: .
D gene: .
J gene: TRBJ1-3
CDR3 DNA: TGTGCCAGCAGCTTTGGGGGGGCGCGAGGAAACACCATATATTTT
CDR3 protein: CASSFGGARGNTIYF

V gene: TRBV30
clone size: .
D gene: TRBD1
J gene: TRBJ1-1
CDR3 DNA: TGTGCCTGGAGACTACAGGGGGCTGAAGCCTTCTTT
CDR3 protein: CAWRLQGAEAFF

V gene: TRBV6-5
clone size: .
D gene: TRBD1
J gene: TRBJ1-2
CDR3 DNA: TGTGCCAGCAGTTACAGGGGGCGAGCTTTCTTGGGCTACACCTTC
CDR3 protein: CASSYRGRAFLGYTF

V gene: TRBV6-5
clone size: .
D gene: .
J gene: TRBJ1-3
CDR3 DNA: TGTGCCAGCAGACAGCCTGGAAACACCATATATTTT
CDR3 protein: CASRQPGNTIYF

V gene: TRBV24-1
clone size: .
D gene: TRBD1
J gene: TRBJ2-2
CDR3 DNA: TGTGCCACCAGTGATGAGGGACAGGGAAAGACCGGGGAGCTGTTTTTT
CDR3 protein: CATSDEGQGKTGELFF

V gene: TRBV28
clone size: .
D gene: .
J gene: TRBJ1-1
CDR3 DNA: TGTGCCAGTTACCCGACCGCCAGCACTGAAGCTTTCTTT
CDR3 protein: CASYPTASTEAFF